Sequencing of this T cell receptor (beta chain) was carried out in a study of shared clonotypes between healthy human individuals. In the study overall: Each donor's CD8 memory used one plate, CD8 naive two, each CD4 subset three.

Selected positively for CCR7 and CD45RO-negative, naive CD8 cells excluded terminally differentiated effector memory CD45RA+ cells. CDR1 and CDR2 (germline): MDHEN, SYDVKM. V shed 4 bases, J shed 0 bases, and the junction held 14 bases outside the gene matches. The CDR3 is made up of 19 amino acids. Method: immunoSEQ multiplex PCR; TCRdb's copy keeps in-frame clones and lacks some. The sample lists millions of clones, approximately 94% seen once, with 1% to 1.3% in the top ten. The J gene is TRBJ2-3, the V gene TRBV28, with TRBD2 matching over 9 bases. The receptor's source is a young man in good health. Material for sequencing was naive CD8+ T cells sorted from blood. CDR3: CASSSTSGVPRISTDTQYF. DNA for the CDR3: TGTGCCAGCAGTTCGACTAGCGGAGTACCCCGAATTAGCACAGATACGCAGTATTTT.